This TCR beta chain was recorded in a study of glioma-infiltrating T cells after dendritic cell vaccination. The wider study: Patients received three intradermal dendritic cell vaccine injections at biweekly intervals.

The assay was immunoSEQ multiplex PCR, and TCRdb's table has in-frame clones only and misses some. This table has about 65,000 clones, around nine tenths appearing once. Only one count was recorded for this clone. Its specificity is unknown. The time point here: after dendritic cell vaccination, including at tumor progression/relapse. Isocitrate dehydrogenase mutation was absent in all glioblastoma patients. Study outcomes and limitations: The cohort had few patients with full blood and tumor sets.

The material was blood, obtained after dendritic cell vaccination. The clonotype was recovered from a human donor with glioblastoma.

This CDR3 is CASSVQGKDQPQHF. DNA of the CDR3: TGTGCCAGCAGTGTTCAGGGGAAGGATCAGCCCCAGCATTTT. J is TRBJ1-5 and V is TRBV2; tentatively, D is TRBD1 (6 bases). This CDR3 comprises 14 residues. Germline lookup yields CDR1 SNHLY and CDR2 FYNNEI. Between the trimmed V and J ends, which lost 4 bases and 5 bases, there was a span of 12 bases.